A selection of T cell receptor beta chains follows, all from one sample in a study of T cells in Graves' hyperthyroidism and ophthalmopathy. TCRdb re-called the multiplex PCR reads with MiXCR, one entry per CDR3 protein. Seen here are fewer than 700,000 distinct CDR3 sequences, about a sixth observed once, and the top ten hold approximately 16%. The sequencing sample was made of blood. These receptors were collected from a woman between 18 and 29 years old with Graves' ophthalmopathy. CDR3s include the opening cysteine and the closing phenylalanine or tryptophan. Each record gives: J gene, V gene, CDR3 protein.

J gene: TRBJ2-7
V gene: TRBV4-3
CDR3 protein: CASSHGQVPYEQYF

J gene: TRBJ1-1
V gene: TRBV20-1
CDR3 protein: CSAALDTEAFF

J gene: TRBJ2-2
V gene: TRBV6-2/TRBV6-3
CDR3 protein: CASSYSLTGPNTGELFF

J gene: TRBJ2-7
V gene: TRBV19
CDR3 protein: CASSIRYEQYF

J gene: TRBJ1-2
V gene: TRBV28
CDR3 protein: CASSDRPRGVGRHGYTF

J gene: TRBJ2-1
V gene: TRBV2
CDR3 protein: CASSWIKTEQFF

J gene: TRBJ1-4
V gene: TRBV28
CDR3 protein: CASSNNWGTNEKLFF

J gene: TRBJ2-1
V gene: TRBV7-2
CDR3 protein: CASSPGQGIHNSYNEQFF

J gene: TRBJ1-5
V gene: TRBV18
CDR3 protein: CASSLYTSNQPQHF

J gene: TRBJ2-1
V gene: TRBV20-1
CDR3 protein: CSSRSGEGNEQFF

J gene: TRBJ1-3
V gene: TRBV25-1
CDR3 protein: CASSEMGTSGNTIYF

J gene: TRBJ1-1
V gene: TRBV4-1
CDR3 protein: CASSQDGAGSTEAFF

J gene: TRBJ2-7
V gene: TRBV7-3
CDR3 protein: CASSPLGGRSEQYF

J gene: TRBJ2-7
V gene: TRBV29-1
CDR3 protein: CSVVGGEHPYEQYF

J gene: TRBJ1-5
V gene: TRBV2
CDR3 protein: CASSEKGNQPQHF

J gene: TRBJ2-1
V gene: TRBV5-1
CDR3 protein: CASSSRSPYNEQFF

J gene: TRBJ2-1
V gene: TRBV27
CDR3 protein: CASSRQPANRNEQFF

J gene: TRBJ2-7
V gene: TRBV28
CDR3 protein: CASSFVMDSRGLEQYF

J gene: TRBJ2-3
V gene: TRBV9
CDR3 protein: CASSVEGRGGTWTTQYF

J gene: TRBJ1-1
V gene: TRBV4-1
CDR3 protein: CASSHLPGGAAFF

J gene: TRBJ2-7
V gene: TRBV12-3/TRBV12-4
CDR3 protein: CASSFRDRKKYEQYF

J gene: TRBJ2-2
V gene: TRBV27
CDR3 protein: CASSFPSGGELFF

J gene: TRBJ2-1
V gene: TRBV20-1
CDR3 protein: CSAGAGWYNEQFF

J gene: TRBJ1-6
V gene: TRBV6-5
CDR3 protein: CASSYAGRQSSYNSPLHF

J gene: TRBJ1-2
V gene: TRBV12-3/TRBV12-4
CDR3 protein: CASSNRGSGNYGYTF

J gene: TRBJ2-1
V gene: TRBV7-9
CDR3 protein: CASIVGTGGAFSYNEQFF

J gene: TRBJ2-1
V gene: TRBV11-2
CDR3 protein: CASSSGSGFYNEQFF

J gene: TRBJ2-1
V gene: TRBV27
CDR3 protein: CASIPWSSGYYNEQFF

J gene: TRBJ1-5
V gene: TRBV12-3/TRBV12-4
CDR3 protein: CASSPGGPSNQPQHF

J gene: TRBJ2-3
V gene: TRBV7-2
CDR3 protein: CASSLHTDTQYF

J gene: TRBJ2-3
V gene: TRBV2
CDR3 protein: CASSDIRPTDTQYF

J gene: TRBJ2-6
V gene: TRBV5-4
CDR3 protein: CASSLWVAGANVLTF

J gene: TRBJ1-2
V gene: TRBV11-2
CDR3 protein: CASSLGGYLPYGYTF

J gene: TRBJ1-2
V gene: TRBV25-1
CDR3 protein: CASSDWDGYTF

J gene: TRBJ1-6
V gene: TRBV20-1
CDR3 protein: CSARDGGRGEGSPLHF

J gene: TRBJ1-2
V gene: TRBV12-3/TRBV12-4
CDR3 protein: CASSLGTGTVGYTF

J gene: TRBJ2-7
V gene: TRBV29-1
CDR3 protein: CSVEDPLAGGLYEQYF

J gene: TRBJ2-7
V gene: TRBV18
CDR3 protein: CASSRGQGGSYEQYF

J gene: TRBJ1-3
V gene: TRBV30
CDR3 protein: CAWSGKIRRLSGNTIYF

J gene: TRBJ2-2
V gene: TRBV9
CDR3 protein: CASSVEGLAATGELFF

J gene: TRBJ2-1
V gene: TRBV7-9
CDR3 protein: CASSPTWSSYNEQFF

J gene: TRBJ2-2
V gene: TRBV13
CDR3 protein: CASSRGQANTGELFF

J gene: TRBJ1-1
V gene: TRBV6-2/TRBV6-3
CDR3 protein: CASGRGFTEAFF

J gene: TRBJ2-1
V gene: TRBV6-1
CDR3 protein: CASGGGRAPEQFF

J gene: TRBJ1-2
V gene: TRBV27
CDR3 protein: CASSYLPGQGAEGYTF

J gene: TRBJ1-6
V gene: TRBV3-1
CDR3 protein: CASSQGAGGSSPLHF

J gene: TRBJ2-7
V gene: TRBV6-5
CDR3 protein: CASSYTPEGSEQYF

J gene: TRBJ2-1
V gene: TRBV6-2/TRBV6-3
CDR3 protein: CASSHDPDRGLYNEQFF

J gene: TRBJ2-2
V gene: TRBV4-1
CDR3 protein: CASSQSGTGARIGELFF

J gene: TRBJ2-2
V gene: TRBV20-1
CDR3 protein: CSATRLAGGFTGELFF

J gene: TRBJ2-7
V gene: TRBV2
CDR3 protein: CASKLGRVKTYEQYF

J gene: TRBJ1-2
V gene: TRBV15
CDR3 protein: CATSRDEGAYDGYTF

J gene: TRBJ2-3
V gene: TRBV5-1
CDR3 protein: CASSLTSGGGSTDTQYF

J gene: TRBJ1-1
V gene: TRBV29-1
CDR3 protein: CSAGGRNTEAFF

J gene: TRBJ2-7
V gene: TRBV12-3/TRBV12-4
CDR3 protein: CASSPRLAGEGEQYF

J gene: TRBJ1-2
V gene: TRBV7-9
CDR3 protein: CASGQLLYYGYTF

J gene: TRBJ2-1
V gene: TRBV29-1
CDR3 protein: CSVEAGLAGGNEQFF

J gene: TRBJ2-3
V gene: TRBV12-3/TRBV12-4
CDR3 protein: CASSPREGPTPPDTQYF

J gene: TRBJ2-3
V gene: TRBV27
CDR3 protein: CASSPQPSTDTQYF